These 7 T cell receptor beta chains were all obtained from the same sample, sequenced in a study of vaccination and CD4 T cells after COVID-19. Sequenced with the Oncomine TCR Beta short-read assay was DNA taken from cultured CD4+ T cells. Each CDR3 protein is one row after TCRdb ran MiXCR on the PCR reads. The data show roughly 14,000 distinct CDR3 sequences, roughly 74% seen once. Treatment specified: roughly 10-day PBMC culture with coronavirus spike peptide pools or control peptides (ViraFEST assay). No antigens are known for them. Input material: CD4+ T cells from blood, cultured in vitro. These TCRs come from a human donor who had recovered from COVID-19.

The V call is TRBV28, the J call TRBJ1-2, with D unresolved. The CDR3 has 12 residues. Germline assignment: CDR1 MDHEN and CDR2 SYDVKM. V gave up 2 bases and J gave up 4 bases, with 5 bases separating them. Here the CDR3 reads CASSLTLYGYTF. The DNA for the CDR3 is TGTGCCAGCAGTTTAACCCTCTATGGCTACACCTTC.

V usage is TRBV25-1 and J usage is TRBJ1-2; 10 bases fit TRBD1. CDR1 is MGHDK and CDR2 is SYGVNS in the germline V gene. The CDR3 is 18 amino acids. V lost 4 bases, J lost 7 bases, and 18 bases stayed unmatched. CDR3 nucleotides: TGTGCCAGCAGTGGACAGGGGGCTCGGGGAAGTGGTTCTATTGGCTACACCTTC. It encodes CASSGQGARGSGSIGYTF.

This chain joins TRBV18 and TRBJ2-7; no clear D gene. The CDR3 runs 14 residues. Trimming stripped 2 bases from V and 2 bases from J, with 10 bases between. Germline V gene lookup returns CDR1 KGHSH and CDR2 LQKENI. CDR3 nucleotides: TGTGCCAGCTCACCAGTAGGTCCCCCCTACGAGCAGTACTTC. Translated: CASSPVGPPYEQYF.

V gene TRBV28 combines with J gene TRBJ2-2; weak D call: TRBD1 (6 bases). V was cut by 6 bases and J by 4 bases, with 15 bases left in between. The CDR3 spans 15 residues. Per germline, CDR1 MDHEN and CDR2 SYDVKM. Here the CDR3 reads CASRGFLGGTGELFF. The CDR3 DNA is TGTGCCAGCAGGGGATTTTTAGGGGGCACCGGGGAGCTGTTTTTT.

This clonotype is large. The J gene is TRBJ1-2, the V gene TRBV7-2, with no clear D. CDR1 and CDR2 from the germline V gene are SGHTA and FQGNSA. The ends were cut back, 4 bases at V and 2 bases at J, with 8 bases in the middle. The CDR3 has 13 amino acids. Here the CDR3 reads CASSSYMNYGYTF. The CDR3 DNA reads TGTGCCAGCAGCTCATATATGAACTATGGCTACACCTTC.

The gene calls are TRBV2 and TRBJ1-1; a weak D match, TRBD1 (5 bases). V lost 4 bases to trimming and J lost 14 bases, with 11 bases between them. This CDR3 is built from 10 residues. Germline assignment: CDR1 SNHLY and CDR2 FYNNEI. CDR3 DNA: TGTGCCAGCAGTGTAGGGGCGTCGTTCTTT. This translates into CASSVGASFF.

J is TRBJ1-1 and V is TRBV30, with a possible D match to TRBD1 (5 bases). The V gene's germline CDR1 is GTSNPN and CDR2 SVGIG (reference sequence). CDR3 length: 15 residues. Trimming removed 0 bases from V and 6 bases from J, with 17 bases in between. CDR3 in amino acids: CAWSVGWPQGAEAFF. CDR3 nucleotides: TGTGCCTGGAGTGTAGGTTGGCCTCAAGGGGCTGAAGCTTTCTTT.